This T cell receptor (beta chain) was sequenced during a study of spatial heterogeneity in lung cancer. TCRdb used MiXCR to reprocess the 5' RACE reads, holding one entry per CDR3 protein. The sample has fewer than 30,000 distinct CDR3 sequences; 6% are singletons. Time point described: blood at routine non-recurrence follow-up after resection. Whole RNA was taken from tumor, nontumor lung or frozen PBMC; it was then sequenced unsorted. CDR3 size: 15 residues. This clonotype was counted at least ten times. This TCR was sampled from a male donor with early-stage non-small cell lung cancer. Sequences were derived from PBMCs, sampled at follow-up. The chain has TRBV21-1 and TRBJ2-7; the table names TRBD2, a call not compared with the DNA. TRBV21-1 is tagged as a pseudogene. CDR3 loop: CASMSPGLGYEWQYV. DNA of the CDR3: TGTGCCAGCATGAGTCCGGGACTTGGATACGAGTGGCAGTACGTC.